The 5 T cell receptor beta chains listed next were all sequenced from one sample in a study of blood T cells in healthy people across ages. The authors ran a second PCR of roughly 7 to 11 cycles using a sample-barcoded 5' primer and a J-beta primer mix. From the 5' RACE reads, TCRdb called clonotypes with MiXCR, one entry per CDR3 protein. The sample yields under 800,000 distinct CDR3 sequences, roughly 41% seen once. Sequences were obtained from blood. The receptors were gathered from a woman aged 60-75 years in good health.

This clonotype was seen at least ten times. The rearrangement joins TRBV3-1 to TRBJ2-7, with a possible D match to TRBD1 (5 bases). Germline V lookup: CDR1 LGHDT, CDR2 YNNKEL (reference sequence). The V and J ends lost 4 bases and 3 bases respectively, with 10 bases between them. This CDR3 contains 13 residues. CDR3 region: CASSPRTSYEQYF. The DNA for the CDR3 is TGTGCCAGCAGCCCCCGGACAAGCTACGAGCAGTACTTC.

The chain is built from TRBV7-9 and TRBJ1-2; D call uncertain. The germline CDR1 and CDR2 sequences are SEHNR and FQNEAQ (reference sequence). Trimming shortened V by 5 bases and J by 4 bases, and 14 bases separated the two germline ends. This CDR3 is 14 amino acids long. The CDR3 loop reads CASSPGPESYGYTF. In DNA, the CDR3 is TGTGCCAGCAGCCCCGGGCCCGAAAGCTATGGCTACACCTTC.

V and J are TRBV6-5 and TRBJ2-4; D unresolved. The J call may be in error: the DNA end matches TRBJ2-7 better. Looked up from germline, CDR1 is MNHEY and CDR2 is SVGAGI. CDR3 length: 16 residues. The CDR3: CASSYSGPINRNEQYF. The DNA for the CDR3 is TGTGCCAGCAGTTACTCAGGGCCGATAAACCGTAACGAGCAGTACTTC.

J is TRBJ2-7 and V is TRBV7-2, with TRBD2 matching 7 bases. Germline loops: CDR1 SGHTA, CDR2 FQGNSA. Losses at the gene ends were 3 bases for V and 5 bases for J; bases not matched to a gene: 7. The CDR3 runs to 14 residues. The chain's CDR3 is CASSFGLVGNEQYF. The CDR3 DNA follows: TGTGCCAGCAGCTTCGGACTAGTAGGGAACGAGCAGTACTTC.

This sequence joins TRBV7-2 and TRBJ2-5; 13 bases are a match to TRBD2. The trim removed 3 bases at V and 4 bases at J, leaving 11 bases unmatched. Per germline, CDR1 SGHTA and CDR2 FQGNSA. This CDR3 region has 18 residues. CDR3 sequence reads: CASSFTPGLAGLGETQYF. DNA for the CDR3: TGTGCCAGCAGCTTCACACCGGGACTAGCGGGGTTGGGAGAGACCCAGTACTTC. Combining the CDR3 with reference TRBV7-2 and TRBJ2-5 gives the whole variable domain GAGVSQSPSNKVTEKGKDVELRCDPISGHTALYWYRQSLGQGLEFLIYFQGNSAPDKSGLPSDRFSAERTGGSVSTLTIQRTQQEDSAVYLCASSFTPGLAGLGETQYFGPGTRLLVL.